Following are 27 T cell receptor beta chains from one sample sequenced in a study of T cell clones after liver transplantation. The repertoire was sequenced with immunoSEQ multiplex PCR; TCRdb's copy has only in-frame clones and lacks some. The profile shows around 8,400 clones, around 80% of them singletons. This specimen was CD8+ T cells from blood, taken before liver transplant. Source of these receptors: a human donor who received a liver transplant.

This chain connects TRBV19 to TRBJ1-1; TRBD1 might be the D (6 bases). Germline CDR1 reads LNHDA; CDR2 reads SQIVND (reference sequence). The CDR3 covers 18 residues. V lost 4 bases and J 0 bases, leaving 21 bases between the germline ends. The DNA for the CDR3 is TGTGCCAGTAGTACCCACCTCCTTACCGGGACATTGAACACTGAAGCTTTCTTT. Translated, it gives CASSTHLLTGTLNTEAFF.

This sequence joins TRBV25-1 and TRBJ2-1; D is possibly TRBD1 (6 bases). V was pared by 5 bases and J by 5 bases, with 10 bases between. This CDR3 has 13 amino acids. CDR1 MGHDK and CDR2 SYGVNS come from the germline V gene. Written as DNA, the CDR3 is TGTGCCAGCAGTCGGCGGACAGACAATGAGCAGTTCTTC. Its protein product is CASSRRTDNEQFF.

To note about this clone: Other DNA sequences in this specimen translate into the identical CDR3. The chain employs TRBV7-6 and TRBJ2-7; TRBD2 aligns across 9 bases. CDR3 length: 14 residues. Germline-derived CDR1 and CDR2 are SGHVS and FNYEAQ. The V and J ends lost 3 bases and 4 bases, in that order; junction bases with no gene match: 4. DNA of the CDR3: TGTGCCAGCAGCTTGGGGCGGGGGGGTTACGAGCAGTACTTC. Translating gives CASSLGRGGYEQYF.

This sequence joins TRBV6-1 and TRBJ2-7; D remains unclear. V lost 5 bases and J lost 5, with 13 bases in between. The CDR3 spans 13 residues. Germline V gene lookup returns CDR1 MNHNS and CDR2 SASEGT. CDR3 residues: CASSPSNGHEQYF. CDR3 nucleotide sequence: TGTGCCAGCAGTCCGTCGAATGGCCACGAGCAGTACTTC.

In nucleotides, the CDR3 is TGTGCCAGCAGCCCGACAGGGGGCCAGAACACTGAAGCTTTCTTT. Residues: CASSPTGGQNTEAFF. J is TRBJ1-1 and V is TRBV5-4; TRBD1 agrees at 10 bases. Germline assignment: CDR1 SGHNT and CDR2 YYREEE (reference sequence). The CDR3 extends over 15 amino acids. The ends lost 4 bases at V and 1 base at J; junction bases unmatched: 4.

CDR3 DNA sequence: TGTGCCAGCAGCTATAATGTGAACACTGAAGCTTTCTTT. Protein sequence: CASSYNVNTEAFF. The chain has TRBV11-3 and TRBJ1-1, with D unresolved. The CDR3 totals 13 residues. CDR1 and CDR2 (germline): SGHNT, YENEEA. V gave up 4 bases and J gave up 0 bases, with 6 bases separating them.

This chain connects TRBV7-9 to TRBJ1-2; a possible D gene is TRBD1 (5 bases). CDR1 and CDR2 from the germline V gene are SEHNR and FQNEAQ (reference sequence). The V end was cut by 6 bases, the J end by 0 bases, with 11 bases between. The CDR3 spans 14 residues. CDR3 in amino acids: CASSPQGSNYGYTF. CDR3 nucleotides: TGTGCCAGCAGTCCCCAGGGATCTAACTATGGCTACACCTTC. Together with reference TRBV7-9 and TRBJ1-2, the CDR3 gives the full variable domain: DTGVSQNPRHKITKRGQNVTFRCDPISEHNRLYWYRQTLGQGPEFLTYFQNEAQLEKSRLLSDRFSAERPKGSFSTLEIQRTEQGDSAMYLCASSPQGSNYGYTFGSGTRLTVV.

The J gene is TRBJ2-1, the V gene TRBV7-3; 9 nucleotides match TRBD2. Germline V gene sequence: CDR1 SGHTA, CDR2 FQGTGA. The CDR3 runs 15 residues. After removal of 5 bases from V and 6 bases from J, the junction contained 8 bases not matched to a gene. The DNA of the CDR3 is TGTGCCAGCAGCGACAGGCGGGGGGGCTTCAATGAGCAGTTCTTC. It codes for CASSDRRGGFNEQFF.

This sequence joins TRBV9 and TRBJ2-2; D call uncertain. V lost 4 bases and J lost 4, with 5 bases in between. The germline CDR1 and CDR2 sequences are SGDLS and YYNGEE. CDR3 length: 12 residues. Written as DNA, the CDR3 is TGTGCCAGCAGCTTTAGCACCGGGGAGCTGTTTTTT. Protein sequence: CASSFSTGELFF.

The chain employs TRBV28 and TRBJ1-5, with a tentative D call TRBD1 (5 bases). This CDR3 contains 16 residues. CDR1 and CDR2 from the germline V gene are MDHEN and SYDVKM. The V end was cut by 7 bases, the J end by 5 bases, with 21 bases between. The CDR3 sequence: CASNSAGLLGDQPQHF. Here the CDR3 DNA reads TGTGCCAGCAACTCCGCGGGACTCCTAGGTGATCAGCCCCAGCATTTT.

The chain couples TRBV19 to TRBJ2-2; D perhaps matches TRBD1 (6 bases). The CDR3 length is 16 residues. Trimming removed 6 bases at V and 2 bases at J, with 16 bases between. The V gene's germline CDR1 is LNHDA and CDR2 SQIVND (reference sequence). In DNA form, the CDR3 reads TGTGCCAGTAGAGATTCAACAGGGCCCAACACCGGGGAGCTGTTTTTT. Residues: CASRDSTGPNTGELFF.

This chain uses TRBV9 with TRBJ1-1, with D perhaps TRBD1 (5 bases). Germline V gene sequence: CDR1 SGDLS, CDR2 YYNGEE. This CDR3 is built from 13 residues. Trimming removed 3 bases from V and 1 base from J, with 7 bases in between. CDR3 loop: CASSAGQNTEAFF. Here the CDR3 DNA reads TGTGCCAGCAGCGCCGGACAGAACACTGAAGCTTTCTTT.

The chain joins TRBV7-9 to TRBJ1-4; the D gene is possibly TRBD1 (6 bases). This CDR3 spans 17 amino acids. V was shortened by 5 bases and J by 8 bases, with 24 bases between the two germline ends. Germline lookup yields CDR1 SEHNR and CDR2 FQNEAQ (reference sequence). CDR3 nucleotides: TGTGCCAGCAGCACTAACTCACAGGGATGGGTGGAAGAAAAACTGTTTTTT. Protein: CASSTNSQGWVEEKLFF. Full variable domain (rest looked up from reference TRBV7-9 and TRBJ1-4): DTGVSQNPRHKITKRGQNVTFRCDPISEHNRLYWYRQTLGQGPEFLTYFQNEAQLEKSRLLSDRFSAERPKGSFSTLEIQRTEQGDSAMYLCASSTNSQGWVEEKLFFGSGTQLSVL.

V is TRBV19 and J is TRBJ1-1; D may be TRBD1 (6 bases). The germline V gene has CDR1 LNHDA and CDR2 SQIVND (reference sequence). The V and J ends lost 7 bases and 1 base respectively, with 10 bases between them. This CDR3 is built from 13 residues. CDR3 amino acids: CASTLRGNTEAFF. The CDR3 DNA follows: TGTGCCAGTACCCTCAGGGGGAACACTGAAGCTTTCTTT. Based on the CDR3 plus reference TRBV19 and TRBJ1-1, the full variable domain is DGGITQSPKYLFRKEGQNVTLSCEQNLNHDAMYWYRQDPGQGLRLIYYSQIVNDFQKGDIAEGYSVSREKKESFPLTVTSAQKNPTAFYLCASTLRGNTEAFFGQGTRLTVV.

This clone was counted a single time. This chain links TRBV30 with TRBJ1-1, with D tentatively TRBD1 (5 bases). The CDR3 consists of 15 residues. The germline V gene has CDR1 GTSNPN and CDR2 SVGIG (reference sequence). Between the trimmed V and J ends, which lost 4 bases and 7 bases, there was a span of 22 bases. The CDR3 loop is CAWNYPRGGDGEAFF. CDR3 nucleotides: TGTGCCTGGAATTACCCTCGGGGGGGGGATGGTGAAGCTTTCTTT.

V and J are TRBV15 and TRBJ1-1; D is possibly TRBD1 (5 bases). Germline CDR1 is LNHNV and CDR2 is YYDKDF (reference sequence). This CDR3 region has 15 residues. V was shortened by 0 bases and J by 1 base, with 9 bases between the two germline ends. The chain's CDR3 is CATSRDGQGNTEAFF. The CDR3 nucleotides are TGTGCCACCAGCAGAGATGGGCAGGGGAACACTGAAGCTTTCTTT.

The rearrangement joins TRBV10-1 to TRBJ2-7, with D hard to call. From germline, CDR1 is WNHNN and CDR2 SYGVQD (reference sequence). V shed 7 bases and J shed 2 bases, with 12 bases lying between them. This CDR3 has 13 amino acids. The DNA for the CDR3 is TGCGCCAGCAAGGTAGCATACACCTACGAGCAGTACTTC. Protein product: CASKVAYTYEQYF.

This chain uses TRBV10-3 with TRBJ1-1, with TRBD1 matching 11 bases. CDR1 and CDR2 (germline): ENHRY, SYGVKD. The CDR3 runs to 15 residues. J was trimmed by 6 bases and V by 4 bases; bases with no gene match: 7. This chain's CDR3 is CAISAPPGQGAEAFF. The CDR3 DNA sequence: TGTGCCATCAGTGCCCCTCCGGGACAGGGGGCTGAAGCTTTCTTT.

J is TRBJ2-7 and V is TRBV7-8, with 8 positions matching TRBD1. With 3 bases clipped from V and 3 bases from J, the junction kept 4 bases outside the gene matches. The germline gives CDR1 SGHVS, CDR2 FQNEAQ. This CDR3 has 14 residues. CDR3 nucleotides: TGTGCCAGCAGCTTCGGACAGGGTGGCTACGAGCAGTACTTC. Protein sequence: CASSFGQGGYEQYF.

V usage is TRBV18 and J usage is TRBJ1-1; D unresolved. V shed 8 bases and J shed 0 bases, with 7 bases lying between them. CDR3 length: 12 residues. Per the germline V gene, CDR1 is KGHSH and CDR2 is LQKENI. DNA of the CDR3: TGTGCCAGCCGCGAGATGAACACTGAAGCTTTCTTT. Translated: CASREMNTEAFF.

CDR3 DNA: TGTGCCAGCAGTGATGTCCATGAAGCTTTCTTT. As protein: CASSDVHEAFF. The rearrangement links TRBV25-1 to TRBJ1-1; D is uncertain. The CDR3 sequence is 11 residues long. Germline CDR1 is MGHDK and CDR2 is SYGVNS. Trimming pared 3 bases from V and 7 bases from J, leaving 6 bases between. Supplemented by reference TRBV25-1 and TRBJ1-1, the full variable domain reads EADIYQTPRYLVIGTGKKITLECSQTMGHDKMYWYQQDPGMELHLIHYSYGVNSTEKGDLSSESTVSRIRTEHFPLTLESARPSHTSQYLCASSDVHEAFFGQGTRLTVV.

J is TRBJ1-1 and V is TRBV7-9, with D possibly TRBD1 on 6 matching bases. Trimming took 10 bases from V and 10 from J, leaving 19 bases between them. This CDR3 contains 12 residues. Germline V gene data show CDR1 as SEHNR and CDR2 as FQNEAQ (reference sequence). The CDR3 DNA reads as TGTGCCACCGCAGGACAGCCTAGGGGAGCTTTCTTT. It encodes CATAGQPRGAFF.

This chain joins TRBV21-1 and TRBJ1-3; TRBD1 was called by the table and not checked on the DNA. TRBV21-1 is given as a pseudogene. The CDR3 totals 18 residues. The chain's CDR3 is CASSDLRSGRGQGNTIYF. CDR3 DNA sequence: TGTGCCAGCAGCGACCTCCGATCCGGTAGGGGGCAAGGAAACACCATATATTTT.

V is TRBV29-1 and J is TRBJ2-5; tentative D call: TRBD1 (6 bases). The assigned J gene may be wrong: the sequence end matches TRBJ2-7 better. The CDR3 contains 13 residues. The germline V gene has CDR1 SQVTM and CDR2 ANQGSEA. In nucleotides, the CDR3 is TGCAGCGTTGTAGAGGACAGCTCCTACGAGCAGTACTTC. Residues: CSVVEDSSYEQYF.

Note on this clone: The junction does not match germline at one end; this may be a read error. The chain couples TRBV6-6 to TRBJ2-3; D might be TRBD2 (5 bases). Germline CDR1 reads MNHNY; CDR2 reads SVGAGI (reference sequence). CDR3 length equals 15 residues. The DNA of the CDR3 is TGTGCCAGTAGTTACTCAACGCCCGGGGCAGATACGCAGTATTTT. Protein sequence: CASSYSTPGADTQYF.

The V gene is TRBV9, the J gene TRBJ2-1, with a possible D match to TRBD2 (7 bases). Germline loops: CDR1 SGDLS, CDR2 YYNGEE. The V gene lost 3 bases and the J gene lost 7 bases, with 17 bases spanning the gap. This CDR3 is built from 15 residues. The CDR3 nucleotides are TGTGCCAGCAGCGGGGGGGGGCAGGGGATAAATGAGCAGTTCTTC. This encodes CASSGGGQGINEQFF.

The chain carries TRBV7-8 and TRBJ2-2; 9 bases match TRBD1. The germline V gene has CDR1 SGHVS and CDR2 FQNEAQ. The V segment lost 5 bases and the J segment 6 bases; nucleotides outside the gene matches: 7. The CDR3 is 15 amino acids. CDR3: CASSRGTGRSGELFF. The CDR3 nucleotides read TGTGCCAGCAGCCGAGGGACAGGGAGGTCCGGGGAGCTGTTTTTT.